This TCR beta chain was identified in a study of T cell responses to AZD1222 COVID-19 vaccine. Using immunoSEQ multiplex PCR, the repertoire was profiled, and TCRdb retains in-frame clones only, with some absent. The sample lists around 99,000 clones; around 91% were seen once. The CDR3 consists of 14 residues. Germline CDR1 SGHAT, CDR2 FQNNGV. The V gene lost 5 bases and the J gene lost 2 bases, with 11 bases spanning the gap. A word on this clone: What it recognizes is unknown.

Broader study findings: Spike-specific TCR depth and breadth grew after two AZD1222 doses.

This sample comprised peripheral blood, obtained on day 0 of AZD1222 vaccination. The clonotype originates from an adult in good health. The V and J genes are TRBV11-2 and TRBJ2-3; D call uncertain. CDR3 in DNA: TGTGCCAGCAGCCCGAGACCTTACACAGATACGCAGTATTTT. This codes for CASSPRPYTDTQYF.